This T cell receptor (beta chain) was found in a study of blood T cell repertoires in COVID-19. Study-wide background: The United States, Italy and Spain were the sources of the acute and convalescent COVID-19 samples. From T cells, B-cell-depleted T cells, or PBMCs came the material, which was cDNA or gDNA.

This clone appeared once. Original handling: Counts of nucleated cells, estimated from reference gene primer amplification, were obtained. Sequencing used immunoSEQ multiplex PCR; TCRdb keeps in-frame clones, though not all of them. The DNA gave D and trimming, while V, J and clone size come from that table. Altogether around 140,000 clones are present, about 87% being singletons, with the ten largest covering roughly 8%. J gave up 1 base and V 2 bases, and 2 bases lay outside the gene matches. This CDR3 comprises 15 residues. CDR1 SGHKS and CDR2 YYEKEE come from the germline V gene (reference sequence).

Material for sequencing was peripheral blood. J is TRBJ2-1 and V is TRBV5-5, with 8 nucleotides matching TRBD2. This receptor was obtained from a woman in her forties or fifties with active or convalescent COVID-19. The CDR3 DNA sequence: TGTGCCAGCAGCTTAGCGGGGGATTCCTACAATGAGCAGTTCTTC. Its protein is CASSLAGDSYNEQFF. The complete variable domain, with remaining parts taken from reference TRBV5-5 and TRBJ2-1, reads DAGVTQSPTHLIKTRGQQVTLRCSPISGHKSVSWYQQVLGQGPQFIFQYYEKEERGRGNFPDRFSARQFPNYSSELNVNALLLGDSALYLCASSLAGDSYNEQFFGPGTRLTVL.